This TCR beta chain comes out of a study of T cell responses to AZD1222 COVID-19 vaccine. General study findings and limits: A mostly white British donor set with more females was recruited, and clonal diversity was possibly underestimated. CD4 TCRs associated with vaccination spanned spike, dominating at 160-218 and 743-854.

Remarks on this clone: Its antigen is unknown.

Repertoires were generated with immunoSEQ multiplex PCR, while TCRdb's copy carries only in-frame clones and drops some. The table lists fewer than 150,000 clones, approximately 88% of them singletons. V was pared by 0 bases and J by 0 bases, with 8 bases of the junction left unmatched. Germline V gene data show CDR1 as MNHEY and CDR2 as SVGEGT. The length of the CDR3 is 18 residues. This sequence was found in an adult in good health. The sample here was peripheral blood, taken on day 0 of AZD1222 vaccination. This sequence joins TRBV6-2 or TRBV6-3 and TRBJ1-1; 9 bases align to TRBD1. CDR3 sequence: CASSYSGTGSALNTEAFF. The CDR3 DNA sequence: TGTGCCAGCAGTTACTCAGGGACAGGGTCAGCCTTGAACACTGAAGCTTTCTTT.